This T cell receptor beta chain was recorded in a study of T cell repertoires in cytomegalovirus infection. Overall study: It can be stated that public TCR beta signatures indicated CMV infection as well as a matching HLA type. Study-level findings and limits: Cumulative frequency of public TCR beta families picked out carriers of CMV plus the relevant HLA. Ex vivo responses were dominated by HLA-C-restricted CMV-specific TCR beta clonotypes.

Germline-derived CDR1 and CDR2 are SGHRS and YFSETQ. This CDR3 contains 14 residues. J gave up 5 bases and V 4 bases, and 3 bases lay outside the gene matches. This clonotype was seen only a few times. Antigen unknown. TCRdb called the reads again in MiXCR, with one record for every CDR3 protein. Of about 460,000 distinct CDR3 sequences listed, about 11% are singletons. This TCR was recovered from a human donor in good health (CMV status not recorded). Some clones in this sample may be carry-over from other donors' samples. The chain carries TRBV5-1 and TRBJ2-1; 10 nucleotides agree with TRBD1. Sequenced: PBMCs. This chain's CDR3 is CASSTGQGHNEQFF. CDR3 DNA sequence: TGCGCCAGCAGCACGGGACAGGGGCACAATGAGCAGTTCTTC. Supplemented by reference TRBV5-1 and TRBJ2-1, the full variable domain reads KAGVTQTPRYLIKTRGQQVTLSCSPISGHRSVSWYQQTPGQGLQFLFEYFSETQRNKGNFPGRFSGRQFSNSRSEMNVSTLELGDSALYLCASSTGQGHNEQFFGPGTRLTVL.